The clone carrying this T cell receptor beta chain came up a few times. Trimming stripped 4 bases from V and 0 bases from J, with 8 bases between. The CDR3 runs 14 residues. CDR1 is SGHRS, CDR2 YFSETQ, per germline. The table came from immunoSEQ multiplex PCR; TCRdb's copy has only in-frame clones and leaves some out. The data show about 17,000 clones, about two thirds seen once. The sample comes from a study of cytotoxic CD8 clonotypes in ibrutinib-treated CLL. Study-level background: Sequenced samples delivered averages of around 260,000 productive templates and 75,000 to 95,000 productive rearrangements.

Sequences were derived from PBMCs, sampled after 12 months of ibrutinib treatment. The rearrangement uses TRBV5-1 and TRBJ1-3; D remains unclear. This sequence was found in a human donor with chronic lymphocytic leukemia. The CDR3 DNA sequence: TGCGCCAGCAGCCCGGACGGCTCTGGAAACACCATATATTTT. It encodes CASSPDGSGNTIYF. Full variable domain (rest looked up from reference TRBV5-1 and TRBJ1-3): KAGVTQTPRYLIKTRGQQVTLSCSPISGHRSVSWYQQTPGQGLQFLFEYFSETQRNKGNFPGRFSGRQFSNSRSEMNVSTLELGDSALYLCASSPDGSGNTIYFGEGSWLTVV.